This T cell receptor beta chain was identified during a study of cytomegalovirus exposure and HLA in healthy donors. This PCR relied on a set of 60 Vbeta primers and 13 Jbeta primers. In the original workflow: As a later analysis found, there were about 80 million unique TCR beta chains, of which approximately 10 million were shared. This table comes from immunoSEQ multiplex PCR, and its TCRdb copy is limited to in-frame clones, with some not included. The V and J calls and the clone size are those of that table, but D and trimming were determined from the DNA. The sample consists of some 250,000 clones, 82% of them appearing once. Worth noting for this clone: Its specificity is unknown.

Each donor was healthy, and each was a bone marrow donor. V was cut by 5 bases and J by 2 bases, with 12 bases left in between. The CDR3 is made up of 14 amino acids. Germline CDR1 is SNHLY and CDR2 is FYNNEI. General study results and limits: According to a later analysis, donors in an Asian-associated ancestry cluster reportedly had fewer N-insertions than the roughly 670-donor mean. The listing of 150 to 200 TCR beta chains classed them as cytomegalovirus-associated.

The sample was PBMCs. The V call is TRBV2, the J call TRBJ2-5; D possibly corresponds to TRBD2 (6 bases). This clonotype originated in a woman aged 40 to 50 in good health and CMV-seropositive. This CDR3 reads CASSPVAEQETQYF. CDR3 coding DNA: TGTGCCAGCAGTCCGGTAGCGGAGCAAGAGACCCAGTACTTC.